This TCR beta chain was documented in a study of human thymus T cells. Study-wide results and caveats: Repertoires sampled from thymus and blood appeared biased in V and J gene usage. Thymic repertoires of unrelated individuals were reported in related research to overlap highly.

The protocol was immunoSEQ multiplex PCR, while the TCRdb copy is restricted to in-frame clones and leaves out a portion. The table records about 78,000 clones, roughly 97% of them present only once. Resected material from corrective heart surgery provided the thymus tissue analysed. Donors consisted of healthy Finnish infants (having corrective surgery for congenital heart defects). Per the germline V gene, CDR1 is LGHNT and CDR2 is FRNRAP. The CDR3 sequence is 14 residues long. Trimming cost V 0 bases and J 2 bases, with 8 bases left between them. In regard to this clone: What it binds is not known.

The sequenced material came from thymus tissue. The V and J genes are TRBV12-5 and TRBJ2-7; the D is unclear. The TCR comes from a boy younger than two with a congenital heart defect but otherwise immunologically healthy. The CDR3 here is CASGLVLWPYEQYF. DNA for the CDR3: TGTGCTAGTGGTTTGGTACTTTGGCCCTACGAGCAGTACTTC.